This T cell receptor (beta chain) comes out of a study of blood T cell repertoires in COVID-19. Study-wide context: Nucleic acid was either cDNA or gDNA, and it came from T cells, B-cell-depleted T cells, or PBMCs.

Germline V gene lookup returns CDR1 SGHNT and CDR2 YENEEA. The CDR3 extends over 12 amino acids. With 5 bases clipped from V and 7 bases from J, the junction kept 0 bases outside the gene matches. In the original analysis: Nucleated cell counts were estimated from reference gene primer amplification. Generated by immunoSEQ multiplex PCR, the TCRdb table keeps only in-frame clones and is missing some. V, J and clone size derive from that table, while D and trimming were established from the DNA sequence. Of some 80,000 clones listed, about 70% were seen once; the top ten hold 20%. The chain is built from TRBV11-3 and TRBJ2-4; 9 bases line up with TRBD2. Sequencing used peripheral blood. The sequence was obtained from a woman older than 75 with active or convalescent COVID-19. This chain's CDR3 is CASSAGGNIQYF. Written as DNA, the CDR3 is TGTGCCAGCAGCGCGGGGGGGAACATTCAGTACTTC.